This TCR beta chain was obtained from a study of T-cell reconstitution after alpha-beta-depleted transplantation in children. This clonotype was detected many times. Its antigen is undetermined. TCRbeta library preparation incorporated unique molecular identifiers. TCRdb redid the calling of the PCR reads with MiXCR, one entry per CDR3 protein. The sample contains around 450,000 distinct CDR3 sequences, 8% to 11% of which appear only once. Whole-study findings and limits: High day-60 TCRbeta diversity in some patients came from surviving recipient T cells and thymic progenitors. At around two months after transplant, the alpha-beta T cells were reportedly derived from several hundred expanded clones that came from non-depleted graft cells. Newly produced T cells mostly provided counts and TCRbeta diversity after one year, as hyperexpanded clones declined.

The CDR3 has 14 residues. Germline V gives CDR1 SGHAT, CDR2 FQNNGV. V was trimmed by 2 bases and J by 2 bases, leaving 10 bases between them. The TCR originated in a child aged 2-15 years with inherited bone marrow failure, due to receive a stem cell transplant. Sequencing used PBMCs, obtained before TCRalphabeta/CD19-depleted stem cell transplant. V gene TRBV11-2 combines with J gene TRBJ2-7; D may be TRBD1 (5 bases). CDR3 loop: CASSLKGLAYEQYF. CDR3 in DNA: TGTGCCAGCAGCTTAAAGGGGCTAGCCTACGAGCAGTACTTC.